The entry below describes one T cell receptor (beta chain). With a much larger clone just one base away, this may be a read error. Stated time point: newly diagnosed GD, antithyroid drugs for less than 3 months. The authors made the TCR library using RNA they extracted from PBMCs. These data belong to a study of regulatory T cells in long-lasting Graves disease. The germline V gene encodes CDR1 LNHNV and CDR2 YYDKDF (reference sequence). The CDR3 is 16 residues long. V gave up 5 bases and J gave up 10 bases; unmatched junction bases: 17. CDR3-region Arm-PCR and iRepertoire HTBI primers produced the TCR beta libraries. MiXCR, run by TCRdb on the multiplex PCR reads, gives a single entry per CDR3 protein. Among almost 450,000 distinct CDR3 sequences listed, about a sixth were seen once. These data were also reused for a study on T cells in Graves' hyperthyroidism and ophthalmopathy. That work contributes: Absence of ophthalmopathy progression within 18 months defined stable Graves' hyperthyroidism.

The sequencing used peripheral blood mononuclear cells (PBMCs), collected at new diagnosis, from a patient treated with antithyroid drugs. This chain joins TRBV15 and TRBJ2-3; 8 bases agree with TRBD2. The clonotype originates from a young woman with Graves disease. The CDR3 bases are TGTGCCACCAGCGAGGCTCGGGGGGGTGCGGTAAATTCGCAGTATTTT. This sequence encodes CATSEARGGAVNSQYF.